What follows are 11 T cell receptor beta chains derived from one specimen sequenced in a study of technical replicates of blood from several donors. TCRdb keeps only in-frame clones here, not all; method: immunoSEQ multiplex PCR. The sample includes 60,000 to 70,000 clones, approximately 84% of them seen just once. Sequencing used PBMCs. Receptor source: a human donor in good health. Some clones in this sample may be carry-over from other donors' samples.

The chain recombines TRBV29-1 with TRBJ1-5, with 8 bases lining up with TRBD1. Germline CDR1 SQVTM, CDR2 ANQGSEA. The trim removed 6 bases at V and 6 bases at J, leaving 10 bases unmatched. There are 14 residues in the CDR3. The CDR3 DNA is TGCAGCGTCCTAGGACAGGGCCTAGGTCAGCCCCAGCATTTT. Its translation: CSVLGQGLGQPQHF.

CDR3 residues: CASSQDSGYEQYF. CDR3 in DNA: TGCGCCAGCAGCCAAGACTCGGGGTACGAGCAGTACTTC. The chain joins TRBV4-3 to TRBJ2-7, with a weak D call TRBD2 (5 bases). Germline CDR1 LGHNA, CDR2 YSLEER. The CDR3 has 13 residues. Trimming left V 0 bases short and J 4 bases short, with 7 bases between.

The rearrangement uses TRBV6-5 and TRBJ1-3, with D tentatively TRBD1 (5 bases). Between the trimmed V and J ends, which lost 6 bases and 0 bases, there was a span of 12 bases. The CDR3 extends over 15 amino acids. Per germline, CDR1 MNHEY and CDR2 SVGAGI. CDR3 amino acids: CASSPTATSGNTIYF. For the CDR3, the DNA is TGTGCCAGCAGCCCGACAGCGACCTCTGGAAACACCATATATTTT.

V and J are TRBV7-3 and TRBJ2-7; a possible D gene is TRBD1 (6 bases). Germline lookup yields CDR1 SGHTA and CDR2 FQGTGA. V lost 1 base and J lost 4, with 11 bases in between. The CDR3 contains 14 residues. CDR3 in amino acids: CASSLNSQGYEQYF. As DNA, the CDR3 is TGTGCCAGCAGCTTAAACTCACAGGGATACGAGCAGTACTTC.

V gene TRBV7-9 combines with J gene TRBJ2-3; 9 bases map to TRBD1. The CDR3 runs 16 residues. V lost 5 bases to trimming and J lost 5 bases; unmatched junction nucleotides: 11. Germline CDR1 SEHNR, CDR2 FQNEAQ (reference sequence). The CDR3 protein is CASSPYPGQGVDTQYF. The CDR3 region has the DNA TGTGCCAGCAGCCCCTACCCGGGACAGGGAGTAGATACGCAGTATTTT. The whole variable domain, filled in from reference TRBV7-9 and TRBJ2-3, reads DTGVSQNPRHKITKRGQNVTFRCDPISEHNRLYWYRQTLGQGPEFLTYFQNEAQLEKSRLLSDRFSAERPKGSFSTLEIQRTEQGDSAMYLCASSPYPGQGVDTQYFGPGTRLTVL.

The chain carries TRBV19 and TRBJ2-1, with D tentatively TRBD1 (5 bases). The CDR3 runs to 14 residues. V lost 6 bases and J lost 4, with 13 bases in between. The germline V gene encodes CDR1 LNHDA and CDR2 SQIVND (reference sequence). CDR3 sequence: CASSNWTQYNEQFF. CDR3 sequence (DNA): TGTGCCAGTAGCAATTGGACACAATACAATGAGCAGTTCTTC.

In its sample, this clone was seen once. This rearrangement joins TRBV12-5 to TRBJ2-1; 8 bases are shared with TRBD2. CDR3 length: 15 amino acids. Germline V gene data show CDR1 as LGHNT and CDR2 as FRNRAP. The V gene end was trimmed by 4 bases and the J gene end by 15 bases; junction bases not matched to a gene: 17. In DNA, the CDR3 is TGTGCTAGTGGTTCAGGGTCGGGGGGGGCCGCCTCGGCGTTCTTC. It encodes CASGSGSGGAASAFF.

The chain carries TRBV10-3 and TRBJ1-2, with D possibly being TRBD1 (5 bases). V lost 4 bases, J lost 1 base, and 13 bases lay in between. Germline-derived CDR1 and CDR2 are ENHRY and SYGVKD. The CDR3 length is 15 residues. CDR3 sequence reads: CAISGGDGNNYGYTF. The DNA for the CDR3 is TGTGCCATCAGTGGCGGGGACGGTAATAACTATGGCTACACCTTC.

This clone rates as medium-sized. This sequence joins TRBV15 and TRBJ2-7; 9 bases match TRBD2. The CDR3 runs to 17 residues. With 2 bases clipped from V and 6 bases from J, the junction kept 14 bases outside the gene matches. Germline values: CDR1 LNHNV, CDR2 YYDKDF (reference sequence). The CDR3 reads CATSRRVGREGPAEQYF. The CDR3, as DNA: TGTGCCACCAGCAGAAGAGTTGGGCGGGAGGGCCCCGCCGAGCAGTACTTC.

The sample holds one count of this clone. The V gene is TRBV12-5, the J gene TRBJ1-5; perhaps TRBD1 as D (5 bases). Germline V gene sequence: CDR1 LGHNT, CDR2 FRNRAP. The CDR3 consists of 14 residues. The V end was cut by 8 bases, the J end by 0 bases, with 11 bases between. The CDR3 region is CASSYGGSNQPQHF. Here the CDR3 DNA reads TGTGCTAGTAGCTACGGGGGTAGCAATCAGCCCCAGCATTTT.

This chain joins TRBV5-1 and TRBJ1-4; TRBD1 might be the D (5 bases). Germline V gives CDR1 SGHRS, CDR2 YFSETQ. V lost 1 base and J 8 bases, leaving 12 bases between the germline ends. The CDR3 extends over 14 amino acids. CDR3 in amino acids: CASSLSGGREKLFF. CDR3 coding DNA: TGCGCCAGCAGCTTGTCCGGGGGGAGGGAAAAACTGTTTTTT.